This T cell receptor (beta chain) was sequenced during a study of T cell responses to AZD1222 COVID-19 vaccine. Germline-derived CDR1 and CDR2 are SGHTA and FQGTGA. The CDR3 is 16 amino acids. V shed 4 bases and J 5 bases; nucleotides not matched to a gene: 8. On this clone: Its cognate antigen is unknown.

The study's findings and limits: Among the donors, most were white British and more were female, and clonal diversity was possibly underestimated. Just five to seven people given AZD1222 tested seropositive at baseline. CD4 TCRs associated with vaccination spanned spike, dominating at 160-218 and 743-854.

This table comes from immunoSEQ multiplex PCR, and its TCRdb copy is limited to in-frame clones, with some not included. The table shows about 140,000 clones, with 80% to 95% occurring only once. This chain links TRBV7-3 with TRBJ2-3; TRBD2 agrees at 11 bases. This specimen was peripheral blood, taken on day 0 of AZD1222 vaccination. The TCR comes from an adult in good health. CDR3 in amino acids: CASSSTLAGGIDTQYF. Written as DNA, the CDR3 is TGTGCCAGCAGCTCTACCTTAGCGGGAGGGATAGATACGCAGTATTTT. The full variable domain, rest sourced from reference TRBV7-3 and TRBJ2-3, is GAGVSQTPSNKVTEKGKYVELRCDPISGHTALYWYRQSLGQGPEFLIYFQGTGAADDSGLPNDRFFAVRPEGSVSTLKIQRTERGDSAVYLCASSSTLAGGIDTQYFGPGTRLTVL.